This entry describes one T cell receptor (beta chain). Its antigen is currently unknown. These data originate in a study of T cells in Graves' hyperthyroidism and ophthalmopathy. Study findings and constraints: Peripheral blood also featured most of the thyroid clonotypes expanded above 0.001. By a 13 V-J model, ophthalmopathy was set apart from stable hyperthyroidism.

From germline, CDR1 is SGHRS and CDR2 YFSETQ. V was clipped by 4 bases and J by 3 bases; unmatched bases: 5. This CDR3 spans 15 amino acids. TCR beta CDR3 sequences were amplified from RNA transcripts. Initially, a first-round RT-PCR of the TCR CDR3 employed the HTBI primer set. MiXCR was run by TCRdb on the multiplex PCR reads, yielding one entry per CDR3 protein. The sample holds 600,000 to 700,000 distinct CDR3 sequences, around 15% seen once. Reasons for excluding patients were uncontrolled infection, other autoimmune disease, pregnancy or lactation. This clonotype originated in a woman aged 40 to 50 with Graves' ophthalmopathy. The sequenced material came from blood. V and J are TRBV5-1 and TRBJ2-2; TRBD2 agrees at 8 bases. CDR3 residues: CASSPAGGDTGELFF. The CDR3 DNA sequence: TGCGCCAGCAGCCCCGCGGGGGGTGACACCGGGGAGCTGTTTTTT. The full variable domain, its missing parts supplied by reference TRBV5-1 and TRBJ2-2, is KAGVTQTPRYLIKTRGQQVTLSCSPISGHRSVSWYQQTPGQGLQFLFEYFSETQRNKGNFPGRFSGRQFSNSRSEMNVSTLELGDSALYLCASSPAGGDTGELFFGEGSRLTVL.